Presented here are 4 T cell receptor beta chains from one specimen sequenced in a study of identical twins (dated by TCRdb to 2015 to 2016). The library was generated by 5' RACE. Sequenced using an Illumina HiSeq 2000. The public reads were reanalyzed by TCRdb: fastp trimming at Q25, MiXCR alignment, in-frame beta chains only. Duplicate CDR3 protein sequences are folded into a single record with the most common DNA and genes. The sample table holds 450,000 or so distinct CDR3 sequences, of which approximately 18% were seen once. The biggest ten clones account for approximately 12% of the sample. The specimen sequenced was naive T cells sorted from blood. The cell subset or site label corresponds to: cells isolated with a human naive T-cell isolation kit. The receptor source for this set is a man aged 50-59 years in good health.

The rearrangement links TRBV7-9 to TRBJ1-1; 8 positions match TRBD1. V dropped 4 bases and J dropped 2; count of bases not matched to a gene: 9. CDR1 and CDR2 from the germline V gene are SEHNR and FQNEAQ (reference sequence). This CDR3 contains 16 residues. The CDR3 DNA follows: TGTGCCAGCAGCTCCCGACGGGACAGGAAAAACACTGAAGCTTTCTTT. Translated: CASSSRRDRKNTEAFF. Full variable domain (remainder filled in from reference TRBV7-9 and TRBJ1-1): DTGVSQNPRHKITKRGQNVTFRCDPISEHNRLYWYRQTLGQGPEFLTYFQNEAQLEKSRLLSDRFSAERPKGSFSTLEIQRTEQGDSAMYLCASSSRRDRKNTEAFFGQGTRLTVV.

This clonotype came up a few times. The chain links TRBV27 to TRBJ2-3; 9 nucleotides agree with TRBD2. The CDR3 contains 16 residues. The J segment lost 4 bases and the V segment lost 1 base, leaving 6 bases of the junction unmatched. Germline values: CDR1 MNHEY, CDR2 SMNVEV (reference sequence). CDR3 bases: TGTGCCAGCAGTTTATTCGGCGGGGGGGCCCCAGATACGCAGTATTTT. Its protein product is CASSLFGGGAPDTQYF.

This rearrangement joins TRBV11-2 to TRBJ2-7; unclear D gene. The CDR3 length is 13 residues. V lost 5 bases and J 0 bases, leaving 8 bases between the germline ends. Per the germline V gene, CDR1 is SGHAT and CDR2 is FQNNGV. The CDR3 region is CASSPVYSYEQYF. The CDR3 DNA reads TGTGCCAGCAGCCCAGTCTACTCCTACGAGCAGTACTTC.

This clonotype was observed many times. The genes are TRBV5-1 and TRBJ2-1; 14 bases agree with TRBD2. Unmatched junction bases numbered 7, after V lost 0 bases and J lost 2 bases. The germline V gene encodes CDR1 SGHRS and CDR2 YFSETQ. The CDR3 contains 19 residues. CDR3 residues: CASSLGTGTSGSAYNEQFF. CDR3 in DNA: TGCGCCAGCAGCTTGGGTACCGGGACTAGCGGGAGTGCCTACAATGAGCAGTTCTTC.